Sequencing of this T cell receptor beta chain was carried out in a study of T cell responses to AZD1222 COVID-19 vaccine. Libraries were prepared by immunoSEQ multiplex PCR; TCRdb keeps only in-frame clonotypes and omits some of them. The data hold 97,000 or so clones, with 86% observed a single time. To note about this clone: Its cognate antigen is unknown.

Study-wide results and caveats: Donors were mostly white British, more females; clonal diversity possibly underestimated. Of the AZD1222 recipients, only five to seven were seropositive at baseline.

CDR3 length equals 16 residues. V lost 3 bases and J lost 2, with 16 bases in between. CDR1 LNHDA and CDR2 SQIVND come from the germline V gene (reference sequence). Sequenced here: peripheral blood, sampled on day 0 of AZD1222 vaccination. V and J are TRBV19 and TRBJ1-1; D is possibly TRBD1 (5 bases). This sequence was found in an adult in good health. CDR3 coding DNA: TGTGCCAGTAGTATGGGACTAAAACAGGAAAACACTGAAGCTTTCTTT. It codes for CASSMGLKQENTEAFF.